These 19 T cell receptor beta chains share one sample of origin, sequenced in a study of T cell repertoires in cytomegalovirus infection. Their antigen targets remain unknown. TCRdb re-derived calls from the reads in MiXCR, one entry per CDR3 protein. The sample yields over 250,000 distinct CDR3 sequences, less than 25% seen once. Here the sequenced sample was cultured PBMCs, taken from culture after CMV antigen stimulation. The receptors stem from a human donor in good health (CMV status not recorded). Some clones in this sample may be carry-over from other donors' samples.

In this sample, this clonotype turned up many times. The genes are TRBV11-2 and TRBJ1-2, with TRBD1 identical over 8 bases. With V trimmed by 1 base and J by 4 bases, 5 bases remained unmatched. This CDR3 has 15 residues. CDR1 is SGHAT and CDR2 is FQNNGV in the germline V gene. The CDR3 is CASSLASGGGYGYTF. The CDR3 DNA reads as TGTGCCAGCAGCTTAGCTTCAGGGGGCGGCTATGGCTACACCTTC.

This clonotype has a count of ten or more. V gene TRBV7-2 combines with J gene TRBJ1-3, with D possibly TRBD1 on 5 matching bases. V lost 7 bases, J lost 2 bases, and 9 bases lay in between. This CDR3 is built from 13 residues. Germline V gene sequence: CDR1 SGHTA, CDR2 FQGNSA. The CDR3 spells CASTPGPGNTIYF. CDR3 nucleotide sequence: TGTGCCAGCACCCCGGGACCTGGAAACACCATATATTTT. The full variable domain, completed using reference TRBV7-2 and TRBJ1-3, is GAGVSQSPSNKVTEKGKDVELRCDPISGHTALYWYRQSLGQGLEFLIYFQGNSAPDKSGLPSDRFSAERTGGSVSTLTIQRTQQEDSAVYLCASTPGPGNTIYFGEGSWLTVV.

The chain joins TRBV6-2 or TRBV6-3 to TRBJ2-1; D perhaps matches TRBD2 (6 bases). Deletions cut 3 bases from V and 3 bases from J, with 12 bases between. The CDR3 extends over 15 amino acids. Germline V gene lookup returns CDR1 MNHEY and CDR2 SVGEGT. CDR3 DNA: TGTGCCAGCAGTTATATCGGGAGCCTCTACAATGAGCAGTTCTTC. Encoded protein: CASSYIGSLYNEQFF.

The chain carries TRBV28 and TRBJ2-1; TRBD2 aligns across 8 bases. The V and J ends lost 8 bases and 7 bases, in that order; junction bases with no gene match: 10. This CDR3 comprises 14 residues. CDR1 and CDR2 (germline): MDHEN, SYDVKM. Here the CDR3 reads CASLEAGGGNEQFF. The CDR3 DNA is TGTGCCAGCCTGGAGGCGGGAGGTGGGAATGAGCAGTTCTTC.

The chain employs TRBV28 and TRBJ1-3; D unresolved. The germline V and J ends were trimmed by 1 base and 4 bases, with 14 bases remaining between them. Germline V lookup: CDR1 MDHEN, CDR2 SYDVKM. This CDR3 comprises 16 residues. The CDR3 sequence is CASSLLGSAIGNTIYF. The CDR3, as DNA: TGTGCCAGCAGTTTATTAGGGTCGGCCATCGGAAACACCATATATTTT. The full variable domain, its missing parts supplied by reference TRBV28 and TRBJ1-3, is DVKVTQSSRYLVKRTGEKVFLECVQDMDHENMFWYRQDPGLGLRLIYFSYDVKMKEKGDIPEGYSVSREKKERFSLILESASTNQTSMYLCASSLLGSAIGNTIYFGEGSWLTVV.

A few counts support this clonotype. The chain has TRBV4-1 and TRBJ2-7; 8 bases agree with TRBD2. CDR1 and CDR2 (germline): MGHRA, YSYEKL. This CDR3 spans 14 amino acids. The V and J ends lost 4 bases and 7 bases, in that order; junction bases with no gene match: 9. The CDR3 DNA reads TGCGCCAGCAGCCCTCAAGCGGGAGTATGGGAGCAGTACGTC. It codes for CASSPQAGVWEQYV.

Only a few counts were recorded for this clonotype. The gene calls are TRBV10-3 and TRBJ2-1; D call uncertain. From germline, CDR1 is ENHRY and CDR2 SYGVKD. The CDR3 totals 15 residues. Trimming left V 4 bases short and J 0 bases short, with 10 bases between. CDR3 protein: CAISGGSSSYNEQFF. In DNA, the CDR3 is TGTGCCATCAGTGGTGGTAGCAGCTCCTACAATGAGCAGTTCTTC.

This clonotype was counted once. V is TRBV4-3 and J is TRBJ2-7; D is unresolved. Trimming cost V 0 bases and J 4 bases, with 16 bases left between them. The germline V gene encodes CDR1 LGHNA and CDR2 YSLEER. This CDR3 is 16 amino acids long. DNA for the CDR3: TGCGCCAGCAGCCAAGATAGCCGGGCCGCTCTTTACGAGCAGTACGTC. Protein: CASSQDSRAALYEQYV.

Turning to this clonotype: Germline and junction disagree at one end, which may indicate a read error. The V gene is TRBV12-3 or TRBV12-4, the J gene TRBJ2-5; 8 bases align to TRBD2. CDR3 size: 13 residues. The CDR3 bases are TGTGCCAGCAGTTTCGGGGGGGGAGAGACCCAGTCCTTC. It is translated as CASSFGGGETQSF.

The chain joins TRBV6-2 or TRBV6-3 to TRBJ2-1, with 7 nucleotides matching TRBD2. The CDR3 length is 17 residues. V dropped 5 bases and J dropped 2; count of bases not matched to a gene: 12. Germline CDR1 and CDR2: MNHEY and SVGEGT. CDR3: CASSRRKSGIAYNEQFF. For the CDR3, the DNA is TGTGCCAGCAGTCGGCGAAAGAGCGGGATCGCCTACAATGAGCAGTTCTTC.

This rearrangement joins TRBV27 to TRBJ2-2; D call uncertain. CDR3 length: 12 amino acids. Germline V CDR1 and CDR2: MNHEY, SMNVEV (reference sequence). V was pared by 7 bases and J by 4 bases, with 7 bases between. CDR3 region: CASTEATGELFF. The CDR3 region has the DNA TGTGCCAGCACTGAAGCCACCGGGGAGCTGTTTTTT.

The V gene is TRBV5-1, the J gene TRBJ1-1, with 8 bases lining up with TRBD1. Germline assignment: CDR1 SGHRS and CDR2 YFSETQ. Losses at the gene ends were 7 bases for V and 5 bases for J; bases not matched to a gene: 10. The CDR3 loop spans 14 amino acids. The CDR3 is CASGKSGGDTEAFF. The CDR3 DNA reads as TGCGCCAGCGGAAAATCAGGGGGCGATACTGAAGCTTTCTTT.

This clonotype appeared a few times. The chain joins TRBV29-1 to TRBJ2-1; unclear D gene. V lost 5 bases and J 9 bases, leaving 14 bases between the germline ends. CDR1 is SQVTM, CDR2 ANQGSEA, per germline. This CDR3 is 12 amino acids long. CDR3 DNA: TGCAGCGTTTTCTTTATCTCGATTGAGCAGTTCTTC. Its protein is CSVFFISIEQFF.

This clonotype was counted between two and nine times. The gene calls are TRBV11-3 and TRBJ2-2; D possibly corresponds to TRBD2 (5 bases). In germline, CDR1 is SGHNT, CDR2 YENEEA. Trimming left V 8 bases short and J 1 base short, with 11 bases between. The CDR3 is 14 amino acids. Here the CDR3 DNA reads TGTGCCAGCGCGGTCCGGGGGAACACCGGGGAGCTGTTTTTT. As protein: CASAVRGNTGELFF.

The rearrangement uses TRBV10-3 and TRBJ2-3, with D tentatively TRBD1 (6 bases). Germline-derived CDR1 and CDR2 are ENHRY and SYGVKD. Deletions cut 4 bases from V and 0 bases from J, with 8 bases between. The CDR3 length is 14 residues. As DNA, the CDR3 is TGTGCCATCAGTGGAAGGGGGAGCACAGATACGCAGTATTTT. Encoded protein: CAISGRGSTDTQYF.

There are a few counts of this clonotype. Given a much more abundant clone one base away, this may be a read error. This chain uses TRBV6-1 with TRBJ2-3, with no clear D. The CDR3 is made up of 11 amino acids. Trimming removed 6 bases at V and 3 bases at J, with 4 bases between. Germline values: CDR1 MNHNS, CDR2 SASEGT. The CDR3 region has the DNA TGTGCCAGCAGGGAAACAGATACGCAGTATTTT. Protein: CASRETDTQYF.

In DNA form, the CDR3 reads TGTGCCAGCAGTGAAGCGGGGTATGGAAATCAGCCCCAGCATTTT. This sequence encodes CASSEAGYGNQPQHF. The rearrangement links TRBV2 to TRBJ1-5; no definite D call. Germline V gene lookup returns CDR1 SNHLY and CDR2 FYNNEI. There are 15 residues in the CDR3. V was pared by 0 bases and J by 4 bases, with 10 bases between.

This clonotype showed up many times. The rearrangement joins TRBV19 to TRBJ2-5, with 9 bases matching TRBD2. Trimming at V came to 4 bases and at J to 4 bases, leaving 16 bases not matched to a gene. Looked up from germline, CDR1 is LNHDA and CDR2 is SQIVND (reference sequence). The CDR3 totals 18 residues. The CDR3 region is CASSSLEPGAGGGETQYF. The CDR3 region has the DNA TGTGCCAGTAGTAGCTTAGAACCCGGAGCGGGAGGAGGAGAGACCCAGTACTTC.

The genes are TRBV28 and TRBJ2-7; TRBD2 is a possible D gene (6 bases). Germline V gene data show CDR1 as MDHEN and CDR2 as SYDVKM. The CDR3 spans 14 residues. Trimming pared 5 bases from V and 4 bases from J, leaving 15 bases between. The chain's CDR3 is CASSPQTSRYEQYF. DNA for the CDR3: TGTGCCAGCAGTCCCCAGACTAGTCGGTACGAGCAGTACTTC.